These T cell receptor beta chains were read from a single sample in a study of PD-1 blockade in classical Hodgkin lymphoma. Some clones are missing from TCRdb's copy, which holds only in-frame ones; the method was immunoSEQ multiplex PCR. The sample carries 31,000 or so clones, about 72% recorded once. The sequencing used peripheral blood mononuclear cells (PBMCs), collected before the fourth cycle of nivolumab. These receptors were obtained from a human donor with classical Hodgkin lymphoma. Both conserved end residues are part of each CDR3. A D gene is named only where the DNA matches it firmly. Some rows mark clone size as missing; the rest say once, few, many or name a class of expanded clone.

TRBJ2-2 | TRBV9 | TRBD2 | once | TGTGCCAGCAGCGTAGTGACTAGCGCGCCGAACACCGGGGAGCTGTTTTTT | CASSVVTSAPNTGELFF
TRBJ1-4 | TRBV27 | - | - | TGTGCCAGCAGCTATAGACAGGAAGGAGTTGAAAAACTGTTTTTT | CASSYRQEGVEKLFF
TRBJ1-2 | TRBV30 | TRBD1 | - | TGTGCCTTATTCCGGGACAGGGTTCTTCATGGCTACACCTTC | CALFRDRVLHGYTF
TRBJ1-5 | TRBV12-1 | - | - | TGTGCCAGCAGCCTTACAGGGAAGGGGTCGGATCAGCCCCAGCATTTT | CASSLTGKGSDQPQHF
TRBJ2-1 | TRBV30 | TRBD2 | - | TGTGCCTGGAGGGACATAGGTTCGACTAGCGGGGTAGATAATGAGCAGTTCTTC | CAWRDIGSTSGVDNEQFF
TRBJ2-7 | TRBV25-1 | TRBD1 | - | TGTGCCAGCAGCATACAGGGGTTCTACGAGCAGTACTTC | CASSIQGFYEQYF
TRBJ2-3 | TRBV13 | - | once | TGTGCCAGCACTTGGGGGGGCGGGGATACGCAGTATTTT | CASTWGGGDTQYF
TRBJ2-5 | TRBV6-6 | - | - | TGTGCCAGCAGACACTCGGCCGGGTTCGGGGAGACCCAGTACTTC | CASRHSAGFGETQYF
TRBJ1-1 | TRBV5-8 | TRBD1 | - | TGTGCCAGCAGCCGGGGACAGCTGAACACTGAAGCTTTCTTT | CASSRGQLNTEAFF
TRBJ1-1 | TRBV5-1 | - | - | TGCGCCAGCATTGGGAACCCGAACACTGAAGCTTTCTTT | CASIGNPNTEAFF
TRBJ1-1 | TRBV9 | - | - | TGTGCCAGCAGCGTAGAGGTGGGATACACTGAAGCTTTCTTT | CASSVEVGYTEAFF
TRBJ1-1 | TRBV5-1 | - | once | TGCGCCAGCAGCCAAAATTCGGGGCTACGTAACACTGAAGCTTTCTTT | CASSQNSGLRNTEAFF
TRBJ2-5 | TRBV6-5 | - | - | TGTGCCAGCAGTTACTCCCCCTTGTCTCAAGAGACCCAGTACTTC | CASSYSPLSQETQYF
TRBJ1-2 | TRBV4-3 | - | - | TGCGCCAGCAGCCAAGATTGGCGGGTAACCGGTGGCTACACCTTC | CASSQDWRVTGGYTF
TRBJ1-5 | TRBV6-1 | - | - | TGTGCCAGCAGTGAACCGGGTGACAATCAGCCCCAGCATTTT | CASSEPGDNQPQHF
TRBJ2-7 | TRBV30 | - | once | TGTGCCTGGAGTGTGGCGGGTCCCCAGTACTTC | CAWSVAGPQYF